Listed below are T cell receptor beta chains from one sample, sequenced in a study of control samples from healthy donors and cancer patients. The method was immunoSEQ multiplex PCR; TCRdb's version includes in-frame clones alone and lacks a portion of them. The profile covers 150,000 or so clones, with approximately 86% appearing a single time and approximately 4.9% taken by the ten largest. Sequenced material: blood. The source of these receptors is a woman aged 30 to 39 in good health. The CDR3 runs from the conserved cysteine through the conserved F or W. The D gene is left open where the match is weak. Clone size is given for some rows only: seen once, a few or many times, or a class if the clone is expanded.

TRBJ2-7,-,TRBV27,TRBD2,TGTGCCAGCAGCCGGACTAGCGGGAGACGGGGGGCCTACGAGCAGTACTTC,CASSRTSGRRGAYEQYF
TRBJ2-1,-,TRBV18,TRBD2,TGTGCCAGCTCACCCCCCGGGGCGGGGGGATCCTACAATGAGCAGTTCTTC,CASSPPGAGGSYNEQFF
TRBJ2-5,-,TRBV6-2/TRBV6-3,TRBD2,TGTGCCAGCAGTTATTCTTCGGCTAGCGGGGATTCCTTGGGAACAAAGACCCAGTACTTC,CASSYSSASGDSLGTKTQYF
TRBJ2-3,-,TRBV11-3,-,TGTGCCAGCAGCTTAGGGGCCCCCACAGATACGCAGTATTTT,CASSLGAPTDTQYF
TRBJ1-2,-,TRBV27,TRBD1,TGTGCCAGCAGTCCGACAGGGATATATGGCTACACCTTC,CASSPTGIYGYTF
TRBJ1-2,-,TRBV29-1,-,TGCAGCGTTGGAATGAGTGACGGCTACACCTTC,CSVGMSDGYTF
TRBJ2-5,-,TRBV11-2,-,TGTGCCAGCAGCTTAAACAGCGCACAAGAGACCCAGTACTTC,CASSLNSAQETQYF
TRBJ2-1,-,TRBV10-3,TRBD2,TGTGCCATACCGAGCGGGGTGGCTAATGAGCAGTTCTTC,CAIPSGVANEQFF
TRBJ2-1,-,TRBV27,-,TGTGCCAGCAGTTTTTCCCGGGTGAGTGAGCAGTTCTTC,CASSFSRVSEQFF
TRBJ2-1,-,TRBV12-5,TRBD2,TGTGCTAGTGGTTTGGGGAGTCGGGAGGTTTTCTTC,CASGLGSREVFF
TRBJ1-2,-,TRBV23-1,-,TGCGCCAGCAGTCAAGACAGGGGCTACACCTTC,CASSQDRGYTF
TRBJ2-5,few,TRBV6-2/TRBV6-3,-,TGTGCCAGCAGTTACAAGGGACGGAGAGAGACCCAGTACTTC,CASSYKGRRETQYF
TRBJ2-1,-,TRBV11-3,-,TGTGCCAGCAGCGACACCCCCGGGGAGCAGTTCTTC,CASSDTPGEQFF
TRBJ1-4,-,TRBV14,TRBD1,TGTGCCAGCAGCCACTCCCGGGACAGGGGGCGGCATGAAAAACTGTTTTTT,CASSHSRDRGRHEKLFF
TRBJ2-6,-,TRBV7-2,-,TGTGCCAGCAGGCCCTGGGGGCAAACTGGGGCCAACGTCCTGACTTTC,CASRPWGQTGANVLTF
TRBJ2-5,-,TRBV10-2,TRBD2,TGCGCCAGCAGTGAGGGTAGCGGGGCAGTCCAAGAGACCCAGTACTTC,CASSEGSGAVQETQYF
TRBJ2-3,-,TRBV3-1/TRBV3-2,TRBD2,TGTGCCAGCAGCCTTCCAGCGGGGACGAGCACAGATACGCAGTATTTT,CASSLPAGTSTDTQYF
TRBJ1-5,-,TRBV4-1,-,TGCGCCAGCAGCCAAGATTTTAATCAGCCCCAGCATTTT,CASSQDFNQPQHF
TRBJ1-1,-,TRBV5-4,TRBD1,TGTGCCAGCAGCTGGGGAGGACAGGGGATTGGTGAAGCTTTCTTT,CASSWGGQGIGEAFF
TRBJ2-7,-,TRBV19,-,TGTGCCAGTAGCCGAACAGCGTCGAGCTCCTACGAGCAGTACTTC,CASSRTASSSYEQYF
TRBJ2-5,-,TRBV6-1,-,TGTGCCAGCAGTGAAAACCCGGTCGACGGTATGGGAGAGACCCAGTACTTC,CASSENPVDGMGETQYF
TRBJ1-6,few,TRBV3-1/TRBV3-2,-,TGTGCCAGCAGCTCCGATATCAGGTCACCCCTCCACTTT,CASSSDIRSPLHF
TRBJ1-2,-,TRBV12-3/TRBV12-4,-,TGTGCCAGCGCCCAGGCGCCATTTGGCTACACCTTC,CASAQAPFGYTF
TRBJ2-3,-,TRBV5-4,TRBD2,TGTGCCAGCAGCTCGGAGACTAGCGGGACGCGCACAGATACGCAGTATTTT,CASSSETSGTRTDTQYF
TRBJ2-1,-,TRBV6-1,-,TGTGCCAGCAGTGAAGATGTACGGGGGCACTACAATGAGCAGTTCTTC,CASSEDVRGHYNEQFF
TRBJ1-5,-,TRBV6-2/TRBV6-3,TRBD1,TGTGCCAGCAGTTATGACAGGGTAGGTCAGCCCCAGCATTTT,CASSYDRVGQPQHF
TRBJ1-4,once,TRBV14,-,TGTGCCAGCAGCCGGACAGCCTCTTATGAAAAACTGTTTTTT,CASSRTASYEKLFF
TRBJ2-5,-,TRBV7-9,-,TGTGCCAGCAGCCACTGGTTGAACGGCCAAGAGACCCAGTACTTC,CASSHWLNGQETQYF
TRBJ2-5,-,TRBV4-1,-,TGCGCCAGCAGCCAGACCCCTCCGTTGTTGGGCCAAGAGACCCAGTACTTC,CASSQTPPLLGQETQYF
TRBJ2-2,-,TRBV29-1,TRBD1,TGCAGCGCCGAGCGTCGGGACAGCCCCACCGGGGAGCTGTTTTTT,CSAERRDSPTGELFF
TRBJ1-5,-,TRBV14,TRBD1,TGTGCCAGCAGCCGGGGACAGGGGGTTCCCCAGCATTTT,CASSRGQGVPQHF
TRBJ1-2,few,TRBV6-5,TRBD1,TGTGCCAGCAGTTACTCACAGGGGAATGGCTACACCTTC,CASSYSQGNGYTF
TRBJ1-4,once,TRBV15,-,TGTGCCACCAGCAGAGCGAGACAGAACAATGAAAAACTGTTTTTT,CATSRARQNNEKLFF
TRBJ2-1,-,TRBV28,-,TGTGCCAGCAACCCCAGAGACTATACCTACAATGAGCAGTTCTTC,CASNPRDYTYNEQFF
TRBJ2-1,-,TRBV6-1,-,TGTGCCAGCAGTGAATCAAGGGGGGGTGAGCAGTTCTTC,CASSESRGGEQFF
TRBJ1-1,many,TRBV3-1/TRBV3-2,-,TGTGCCAGCAGCCGCGAGCGATGGGTCGCGGGGGGCCTTAACACTGAAGCTTTCTTT,CASSRERWVAGGLNTEAFF
TRBJ2-1,-,TRBV4-2,-,TGTGCCAGCAGCCAACCTCTCCAATACAATGAGCAGTTCTTC,CASSQPLQYNEQFF
TRBJ1-1,-,TRBV11-1,-,TGTGCCAGCAGCCCTGGTGGCGATGAAGCTTTCTTT,CASSPGGDEAFF
TRBJ1-2,-,TRBV19,-,TGTGCCAGTAGCCACAGGAGACTTAACTATGGCTACACCTTC,CASSHRRLNYGYTF
TRBJ1-2,few,TRBV2,TRBD1,TGTGCCAGCAGTGTGGGACAGGCTGCTAACTATGGCTACACCTTC,CASSVGQAANYGYTF